Following are 18 T cell receptor beta chains from one sample sequenced in a study of OX40 agonist ivuxolimab in advanced cancers. Measured with immunoSEQ multiplex PCR; TCRdb has only the in-frame clones, and not every one. The repertoire has about 24,000 clones, around 73% of them found once; the top ten carry 18%. The source material was CD4+ or CD8+ T cells sorted from blood, sampled in a trial of the OX40 agonist ivuxolimab. Every receptor here comes from an adult with an advanced solid tumor such as melanoma, head and neck, liver or kidney cancer.

V and J are TRBV7-9 and TRBJ1-1, with D possibly being TRBD1 (6 bases). Trimming took 3 bases from V and 1 from J, leaving 12 bases between them. The CDR3 runs 15 residues. Looked up from germline, CDR1 is SEHNR and CDR2 is FQNEAQ (reference sequence). CDR3 region: CASSFLPGANTEAFF. CDR3 bases: TGTGCCAGCAGCTTCCTCCCGGGGGCGAACACTGAAGCTTTCTTT.

The chain combines TRBV5-6 with TRBJ2-1, with 8 bases identical to TRBD1. CDR3 length equals 18 residues. The junction had 13 bases not matched to a gene; V was cut back by 4 bases and J by 1 base. Germline V gene lookup returns CDR1 SGHDT and CDR2 YYEEEE. In nucleotides, the CDR3 is TGTGCCAGCAGCCCCCGACGCCCCGGGACAGGTTCCTACAATGAGCAGTTCTTC. It translates to CASSPRRPGTGSYNEQFF.

The chain carries TRBV5-1 and TRBJ2-7, with D hard to call. V lost 4 bases to trimming and J lost 0 bases, with 5 bases between them. Germline V lookup: CDR1 SGHRS, CDR2 YFSETQ. CDR3 size: 12 residues. In DNA, the CDR3 is TGCGCCAGCAGCGAAAGCTCCTACGAGCAGTACTTC. Its translation: CASSESSYEQYF.

This clone came up a few times. The chain recombines TRBV7-9 with TRBJ2-1; D gene ambiguous. The germline V and J ends were trimmed by 4 bases and 8 bases, with 9 bases remaining between them. The CDR3 is 12 amino acids. Germline assignment: CDR1 SEHNR and CDR2 FQNEAQ (reference sequence). In DNA form, the CDR3 reads TGTGCCAGCAGCTATAGCCCCGATGAGCAGTTCTTC. It codes for CASSYSPDEQFF.

The table lists this clone with a few counts. This sequence joins TRBV11-2 and TRBJ2-7, with D perhaps TRBD2 (6 bases). CDR1 SGHAT and CDR2 FQNNGV come from the germline V gene. The CDR3 consists of 14 residues. V lost 1 base to trimming and J lost 2 bases, with 9 bases between them. The CDR3 nucleotides are TGTGCCAGCAGCTTAGGACTAGGGGCCTACGAGCAGTACTTC. It translates to CASSLGLGAYEQYF. Full variable domain (remainder filled in from reference TRBV11-2 and TRBJ2-7): EAGVAQSPRYKIIEKRQSVAFWCNPISGHATLYWYQQILGQGPKLLIQFQNNGVVDDSQLPKDRFSAERLKGVDSTLKIQPAKLEDSAVYLCASSLGLGAYEQYFGPGTRLTVT.

The chain has TRBV9 and TRBJ2-4, with 9 bases that match TRBD2. V gave up 0 bases and J gave up 7 bases; unmatched junction bases: 2. This CDR3 has 14 amino acids. CDR1 and CDR2 from the germline V gene are SGDLS and YYNGEE. CDR3 nucleotides: TGTGCCAGCAGCGTAGGAAGCGGGGGGAACATTCAGTACTTC. This sequence encodes CASSVGSGGNIQYF.

The V and J genes are TRBV7-2 and TRBJ1-5, with 7 bases fitting TRBD1. With 5 bases clipped from V and 3 bases from J, the junction kept 7 bases outside the gene matches. The CDR3 extends over 15 amino acids. Germline V gene lookup returns CDR1 SGHTA and CDR2 FQGNSA. The CDR3 protein is CASSPTGQSNQPQHF. In DNA, the CDR3 is TGTGCCAGCAGCCCCACGGGACAGTCCAATCAGCCCCAGCATTTT. The variable domain in full, completed from reference TRBV7-2 and TRBJ1-5, reads GAGVSQSPSNKVTEKGKDVELRCDPISGHTALYWYRQSLGQGLEFLIYFQGNSAPDKSGLPSDRFSAERTGGSVSTLTIQRTQQEDSAVYLCASSPTGQSNQPQHFGDGTRLSIL.

V gene TRBV13 combines with J gene TRBJ1-2; D possibly corresponds to TRBD1 (5 bases). The ends were cut back, 5 bases at V and 0 bases at J, with 13 bases in the middle. CDR1 is PRHDT, CDR2 FYEKMQ, per germline (reference sequence). The CDR3 is made up of 15 amino acids. The CDR3 DNA reads as TGTGCCAGCAGCCCAACCGGGGGGACTAACTATGGCTACACCTTC. This encodes CASSPTGGTNYGYTF.

V usage is TRBV29-1 and J usage is TRBJ2-5; D is ambiguous. The germline V and J ends were trimmed by 7 bases and 5 bases, with 20 bases remaining between them. Germline-derived CDR1 and CDR2 are SQVTM and ANQGSEA. The length of the CDR3 is 14 residues. The CDR3 nucleotides are TGCAGCGCTCCCCTTACTGGGCCCTGGGAGACCCAGTACTTC. Encoded protein: CSAPLTGPWETQYF.

Only a few counts were recorded for this clone. This chain uses TRBV28 with TRBJ2-1; 8 bases are shared with TRBD1. V lost 1 base and J lost 9; bases outside the gene matches: 8. This CDR3 region has 15 residues. The germline gives CDR1 MDHEN, CDR2 SYDVKM. The CDR3 region has the DNA TGTGCCAGCAGTTTATTTAGACAGGGGTTAGGTGAGCAGTTCTTC. Translating it yields CASSLFRQGLGEQFF.

This chain joins TRBV7-6 and TRBJ1-1, with 11 bases identical to TRBD1. V shed 4 bases, J shed 2 bases, and the junction held 3 bases outside the gene matches. Germline CDR1 and CDR2: SGHVS and FNYEAQ. This CDR3 has 15 amino acids. CDR3 in DNA: TGTGCCAGCAGCTCAAGGACAGGGGGCAACACTGAAGCTTTCTTT. It translates to CASSSRTGGNTEAFF.

The V gene is TRBV7-9, the J gene TRBJ1-3; 9 bases fit TRBD1. This CDR3 is 17 amino acids long. The germline CDR1 and CDR2 sequences are SEHNR and FQNEAQ (reference sequence). V lost 5 bases, J lost 6 bases, and 14 bases stayed unmatched. CDR3 residues: CASSGRDRDRLLNTIYF. CDR3 DNA sequence: TGTGCCAGCAGCGGCCGGGACAGGGACAGACTTCTAAACACCATATATTTT.

J is TRBJ2-3 and V is TRBV11-2, with TRBD2 identical over 12 bases. After removal of 5 bases from V and 7 bases from J, the junction contained 13 bases not matched to a gene. The V gene's germline CDR1 is SGHAT and CDR2 FQNNGV. This CDR3 has 17 residues. CDR3 sequence: CASSQVASGGGVNTQYF. The CDR3 DNA is TGTGCCAGCAGCCAAGTGGCTAGCGGGGGGGGCGTGAATACGCAGTATTTT.

V and J are TRBV5-5 and TRBJ2-3; TRBD2 aligns across 11 bases. Germline values: CDR1 SGHKS, CDR2 YYEKEE (reference sequence). With 4 bases clipped from V and 4 bases from J, the junction kept 14 bases outside the gene matches. This CDR3 contains 18 residues. CDR3 sequence reads: CASSPFLIAGGPADTQYF. CDR3 nucleotide sequence: TGTGCCAGCAGCCCCTTTTTAATAGCGGGGGGGCCGGCAGATACGCAGTATTTT.

V gene TRBV5-4 combines with J gene TRBJ2-7; 11 nucleotides match TRBD1. CDR1 is SGHNT, CDR2 YYREEE, per germline (reference sequence). Trimming cost V 3 bases and J 0 bases; bases outside gene matches: 2. The CDR3 runs 15 residues. CDR3 DNA: TGTGCCAGCAGCTACGGGACAGGGGGCTCCTACGAGCAGTACTTC. It specifies CASSYGTGGSYEQYF.

There are a few counts of this clone. The chain joins TRBV5-6 to TRBJ2-5; possibly TRBD1 or TRBD2 for D (7 bases each). This CDR3 contains 15 residues. V was clipped by 2 bases and J by 5 bases, with 16 bases between them. The germline CDR1 and CDR2 sequences are SGHDT and YYEEEE. The CDR3 DNA is TGTGCCAGCAGCTTATTCCAGGGGGGGCAGGAGACCCAGTACTTC. Its translation: CASSLFQGGQETQYF.

J is TRBJ1-1 and V is TRBV2; 7 nucleotides align to TRBD1. Germline lookup yields CDR1 SNHLY and CDR2 FYNNEI. Trimming took 6 bases from V and 0 from J; bases not matched to a gene: 7. This CDR3 is built from 15 residues. CDR3: CASRATGTVNTEAFF. Written as DNA, the CDR3 is TGTGCCAGCAGGGCGACCGGGACAGTGAACACTGAAGCTTTCTTT.

The CDR3: CASSLGLGIDTQYF. The CDR3 DNA reads TGTGCCAGCAGTTTGGGTTTGGGGATAGATACGCAGTATTTT. This chain joins TRBV28 and TRBJ2-3; no firm D call. Germline V gene data show CDR1 as MDHEN and CDR2 as SYDVKM. V was pared by 3 bases and J by 5 bases, with 12 bases between. The CDR3 loop spans 14 amino acids.